This T cell receptor (beta chain) was captured by sequencing in a study of CXCR3-negative and CXCR3-positive naive CD8 T cells. Background on the study: A total of 130 million or so TRB reads was generated, with about 1.5 +/- 0.3 million per library. Study-level findings and limits: Naive cells positive for CXCR3 carried more hydrophobic TRB CDR3s than CXCR3-negative ones. Cryopreservation partially decreased CXCR3 expression, and most assays used fresh PBMCs. TRB CDR3 properties served as the basis for inferring TCR strength, and surface CD5 was comparable between naive subsets.

Every CD8+ T cell subset underwent triplicate sorting at about 300,000 cells apiece. With UMI labels, 5' RACE was used to prepare the TRB cDNA libraries. One entry per CDR3 protein, without DNA, is what TCRdb gives after re-calling the 5' RACE reads. In total, the table holds fewer than 65,000 distinct CDR3 sequences. As for this clonotype: Its cognate antigen is unknown.

Sequencing input: naive CXCR3+ CD8+ T cells from blood. The subset: CD45RO-CCR7+CD27+CD95- naive CD8+ T cells expressing CXCR3 (TNR3+). This clonotype was obtained from a human donor in good health. Some clones in this sample may be carry-over from other donors' samples.

The CDR3 is CASSESRGYEQYF. The chain has TRBV2 and TRBJ2-7; no DNA is available, so the TRBD1 call from TCRdb remains unchecked. Per germline, CDR1 SNHLY and CDR2 FYNNEI. The CDR3 is 13 residues long.